Listed below are T cell receptor beta chains from one sample, sequenced in a study of blood T cell repertoires in COVID-19. TCRdb keeps only in-frame clones here, not all; method: immunoSEQ multiplex PCR. The repertoire holds more than 80,000 clones, about nine tenths seen once, with 5.5% to 8% in the top ten. The specimen was peripheral blood. The receptor source for this set is a man aged 18 to 30 with COVID-19, enrolled during active disease. The CDR3 runs from the conserved cysteine through the conserved F or W. Fields, in order: CDR3 length, J gene, D gene, V gene, clone size, CDR3 protein, CDR3 DNA. D genes are given only for firm matches. Clone size, where shown, is once, few, many, or a class for clones that have expanded.

15 | TRBJ2-3 | TRBD1 | TRBV13 | few | CASSTRLGTGDTQYF | TGTGCCAGCAGCACCCGACTAGGGACAGGGGATACGCAGTATTTT
13 | TRBJ1-5 | NA | TRBV27 | NA | CASSSLQREPQHF | TGTGCCAGCAGTTCCCTTCAAAGAGAGCCCCAGCATTTT
15 | TRBJ2-2 | NA | TRBV2 | NA | CASSARDTATGELFF | TGTGCCAGCAGTGCCCGGGACACCGCCACCGGGGAGCTGTTTTTT
15 | TRBJ2-7 | TRBD1 | TRBV5-1 | NA | CASSGLTGPLYEQYF | TGCGCCAGCAGCGGCCTGACAGGGCCACTCTACGAGCAGTACTTC
16 | TRBJ1-6 | NA | TRBV21-1 | NA | CASSTNRRGSGSPLHF | TGTGCCAGCAGCACAAATCGACGGGGATCTGGTTCACCCCTCCACTTT
12 | TRBJ1-5 | NA | TRBV7-9 | once | CASSSPGHPQHF | TGTGCCAGCAGCTCCCCAGGTCACCCCCAGCATTTT
14 | TRBJ1-1 | NA | TRBV5-1 | NA | CASSFSSWSHEAFF | TGCGCCAGCAGCTTTAGTTCGTGGAGCCATGAAGCTTTCTTT
16 | TRBJ2-7 | TRBD2 | TRBV6-2/TRBV6-3 | NA | CASSYLAGGPVYEQYF | TGTGCCAGCAGTTACCTAGCGGGAGGGCCGGTGTACGAGCAGTACTTC
14 | TRBJ2-2 | TRBD1 | TRBV7-9 | NA | CASSYGTGPGELFF | TGTGCCAGCAGCTATGGGACAGGGCCCGGGGAGCTGTTTTTT
16 | TRBJ2-5 | NA | TRBV14 | NA | CASSPSFLGRRETQYF | TGTGCCAGCAGCCCCAGCTTCCTGGGGAGACGAGAGACCCAGTACTTC
16 | TRBJ2-1 | TRBD2 | TRBV11-2 | NA | CASSQTLAGAGYEQFF | TGTGCCAGCAGCCAGACTCTAGCGGGAGCGGGGTATGAGCAGTTCTTC
15 | TRBJ2-3 | TRBD2 | TRBV11-2 | once | CASSYPTSITDTQYF | TGTGCCAGCAGCTATCCGACTAGCATCACAGATACGCAGTATTTT
16 | TRBJ2-7 | NA | TRBV6-1 | NA | CASSETYYRSSYEQYF | TGTGCCAGCAGTGAGACTTACTACAGGAGCTCCTACGAGCAGTACTTC
14 | TRBJ1-2 | NA | TRBV30 | NA | CAWSVGRGRYGYTF | TGTGCCTGGAGTGTCGGCAGGGGAAGATATGGCTACACCTTC
13 | TRBJ1-2 | NA | TRBV28 | NA | CASSPDTKRGYTF | TGTGCCAGCAGTCCGGACACTAAACGTGGCTACACCTTC
14 | TRBJ2-7 | TRBD1 | TRBV7-3 | NA | CASSWGQGSYEQYF | TGTGCCAGCAGCTGGGGACAGGGGTCCTACGAGCAGTACTTC
12 | TRBJ1-1 | NA | TRBV6-1 | NA | CASSEDRVEAFF | TGTGCCAGCAGTGAAGATCGGGTGGAAGCTTTCTTT
16 | TRBJ2-3 | NA | TRBV15 | NA | CATSRGPRGSFDTQYF | TGTGCCACCAGCAGAGGCCCTCGAGGGAGTTTCGATACGCAGTATTTT
14 | TRBJ2-5 | NA | TRBV20-1 | once | CSASDRIHQETQYF | TGCAGTGCTAGTGACAGGATCCACCAAGAGACCCAGTACTTC
13 | TRBJ2-1 | TRBD2 | TRBV7-3 | NA | CASSLSLAGEQFF | TGTGCCAGCAGCTTAAGTTTAGCGGGAGAGCAGTTCTTC
13 | TRBJ1-2 | NA | TRBV7-9 | NA | CASSLERLVGYTF | TGTGCCAGCAGCTTAGAGCGACTTGTCGGCTACACCTTC
13 | TRBJ1-4 | NA | TRBV11-2 | once | CASSSSMSEKLFF | TGTGCCAGCAGCTCAAGCATGAGCGAAAAACTGTTTTTT
16 | TRBJ2-3 | TRBD2 | TRBV15 | NA | CATSRDLAVSTDTQYF | TGTGCCACCAGCAGGGACCTAGCGGTGAGCACAGATACGCAGTATTTT